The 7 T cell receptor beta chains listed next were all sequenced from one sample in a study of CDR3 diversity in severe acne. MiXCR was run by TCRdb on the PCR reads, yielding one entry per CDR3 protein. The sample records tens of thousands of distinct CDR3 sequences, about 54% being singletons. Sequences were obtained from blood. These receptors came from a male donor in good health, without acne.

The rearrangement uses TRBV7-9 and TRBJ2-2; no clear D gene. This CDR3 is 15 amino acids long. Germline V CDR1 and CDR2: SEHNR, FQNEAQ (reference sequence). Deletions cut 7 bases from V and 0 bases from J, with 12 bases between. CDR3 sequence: CASNRGQTNTGELFF. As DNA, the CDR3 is TGTGCCAGCAATCGAGGCCAGACGAACACCGGGGAGCTGTTTTTT.

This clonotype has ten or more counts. This CDR3 is CASSPPPNSPNTGELFF. The CDR3 coding sequence is TGTGCCAGCAGTCCACCCCCAAACTCACCGAACACCGGGGAGCTGTTTTTT. The rearrangement joins TRBV7-9 to TRBJ2-2, with unresolved D. V lost 6 bases and J 0 bases, leaving 17 bases between the germline ends. CDR1 SEHNR and CDR2 FQNEAQ come from the germline V gene (reference sequence). This CDR3 is 17 amino acids long.

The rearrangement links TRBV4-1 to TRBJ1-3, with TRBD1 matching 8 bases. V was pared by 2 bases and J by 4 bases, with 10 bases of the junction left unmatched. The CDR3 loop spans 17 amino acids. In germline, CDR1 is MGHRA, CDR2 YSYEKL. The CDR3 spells CASSQTGQGRNGNTIYF. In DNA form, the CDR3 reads TGCGCCAGCAGCCAAACCGGACAGGGACGGAACGGAAACACCATATATTTT.

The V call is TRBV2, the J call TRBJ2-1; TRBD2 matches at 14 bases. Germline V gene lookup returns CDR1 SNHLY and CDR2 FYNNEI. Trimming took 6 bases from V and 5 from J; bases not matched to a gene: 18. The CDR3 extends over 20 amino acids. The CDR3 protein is CASSRNEGLAGVIPHNEQFF. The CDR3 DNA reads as TGTGCCAGCAGCCGGAATGAGGGACTAGCGGGAGTAATCCCACACAATGAGCAGTTCTTC.

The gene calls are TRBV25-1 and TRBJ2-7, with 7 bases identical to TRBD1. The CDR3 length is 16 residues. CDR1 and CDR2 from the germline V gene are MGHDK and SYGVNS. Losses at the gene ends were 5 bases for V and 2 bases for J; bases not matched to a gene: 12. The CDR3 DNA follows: TGTGCCAGCAGTAACAGGGGCAAACTGCCTACCTACGAGCAGTACTTC. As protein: CASSNRGKLPTYEQYF.

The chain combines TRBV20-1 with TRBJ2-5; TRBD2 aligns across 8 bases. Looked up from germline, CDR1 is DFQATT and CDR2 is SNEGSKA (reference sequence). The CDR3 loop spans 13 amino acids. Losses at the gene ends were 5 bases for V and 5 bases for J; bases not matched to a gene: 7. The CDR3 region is CSALVAGRETQYF. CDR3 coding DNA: TGCAGTGCTCTTGTAGCGGGGCGGGAGACCCAGTACTTC.

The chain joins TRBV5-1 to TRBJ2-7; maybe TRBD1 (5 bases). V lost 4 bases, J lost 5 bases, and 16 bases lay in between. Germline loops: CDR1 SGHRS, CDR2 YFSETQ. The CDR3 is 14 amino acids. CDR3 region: CASSQPPGFNEQYF. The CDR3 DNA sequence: TGCGCCAGCAGCCAACCTCCAGGGTTCAACGAGCAGTACTTC.